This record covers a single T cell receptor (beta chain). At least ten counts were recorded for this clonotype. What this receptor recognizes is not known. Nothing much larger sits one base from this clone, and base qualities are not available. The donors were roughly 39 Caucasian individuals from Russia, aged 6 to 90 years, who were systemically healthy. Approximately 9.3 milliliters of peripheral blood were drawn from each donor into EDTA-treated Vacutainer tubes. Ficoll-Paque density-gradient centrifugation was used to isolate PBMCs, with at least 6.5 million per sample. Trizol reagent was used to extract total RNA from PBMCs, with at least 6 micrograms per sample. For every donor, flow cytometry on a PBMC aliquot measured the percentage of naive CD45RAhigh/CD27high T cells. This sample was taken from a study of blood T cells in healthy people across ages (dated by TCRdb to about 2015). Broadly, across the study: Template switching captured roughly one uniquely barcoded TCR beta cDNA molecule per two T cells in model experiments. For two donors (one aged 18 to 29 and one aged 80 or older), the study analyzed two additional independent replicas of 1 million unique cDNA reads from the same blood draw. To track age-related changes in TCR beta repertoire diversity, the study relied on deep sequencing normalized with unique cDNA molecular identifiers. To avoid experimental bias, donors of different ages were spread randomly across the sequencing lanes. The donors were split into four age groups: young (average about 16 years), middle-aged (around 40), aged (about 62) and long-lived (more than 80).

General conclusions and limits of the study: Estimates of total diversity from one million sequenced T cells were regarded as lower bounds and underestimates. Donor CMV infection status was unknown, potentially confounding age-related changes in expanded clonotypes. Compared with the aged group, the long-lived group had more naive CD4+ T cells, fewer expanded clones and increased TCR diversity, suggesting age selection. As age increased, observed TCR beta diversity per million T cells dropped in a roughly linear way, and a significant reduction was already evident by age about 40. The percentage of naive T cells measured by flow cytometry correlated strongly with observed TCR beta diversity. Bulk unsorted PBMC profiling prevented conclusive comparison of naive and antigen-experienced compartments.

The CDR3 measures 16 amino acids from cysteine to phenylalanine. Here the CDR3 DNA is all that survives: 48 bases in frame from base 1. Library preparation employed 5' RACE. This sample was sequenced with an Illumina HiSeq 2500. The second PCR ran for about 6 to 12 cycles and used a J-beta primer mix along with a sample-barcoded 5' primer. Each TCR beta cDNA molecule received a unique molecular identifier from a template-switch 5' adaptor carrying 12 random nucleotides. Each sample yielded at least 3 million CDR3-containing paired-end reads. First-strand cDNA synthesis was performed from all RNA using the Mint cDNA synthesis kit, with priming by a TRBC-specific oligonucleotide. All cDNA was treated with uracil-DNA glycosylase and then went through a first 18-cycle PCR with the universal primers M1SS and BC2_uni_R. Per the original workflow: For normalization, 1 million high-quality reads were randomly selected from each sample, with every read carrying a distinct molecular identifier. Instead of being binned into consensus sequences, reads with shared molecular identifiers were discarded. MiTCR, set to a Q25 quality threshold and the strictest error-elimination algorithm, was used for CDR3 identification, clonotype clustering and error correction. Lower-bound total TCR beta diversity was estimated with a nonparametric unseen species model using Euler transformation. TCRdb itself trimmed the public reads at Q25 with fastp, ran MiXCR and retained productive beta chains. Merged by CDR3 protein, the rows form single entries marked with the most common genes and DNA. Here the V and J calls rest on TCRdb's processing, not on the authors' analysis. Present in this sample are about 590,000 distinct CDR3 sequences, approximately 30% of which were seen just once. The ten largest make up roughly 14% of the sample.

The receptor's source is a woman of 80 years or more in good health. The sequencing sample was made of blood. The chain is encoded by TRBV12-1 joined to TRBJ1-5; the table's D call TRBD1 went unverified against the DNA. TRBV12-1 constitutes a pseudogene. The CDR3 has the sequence CASSARPRGSNQPQHF. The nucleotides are TGTGCCAGCAGCGCCCGGCCCAGGGGATCCAATCAGCCCCAGCATTTT.